This T cell receptor (beta chain) stems from a study of OX40 agonist ivuxolimab in advanced cancers. Study-level information: With a range of 23 to 79, age averaged approximately 64 years, and 75% to 90% were male. Overall study findings and caveats: It was not determined which antigens were specifically recognized by the peripheral T cells that had undergone clonal expansion.

Repertoires were generated with immunoSEQ multiplex PCR, while TCRdb's copy carries only in-frame clones and drops some. The sample consists of 50,000 to 70,000 clones, about 85% of them appearing once. On this clone itself: Antigen specificity is unknown.

This sequence originates from an adult with an advanced solid tumor such as melanoma, head and neck, liver or kidney cancer. Sequences were derived from CD4+ or CD8+ T cells sorted from blood, sampled in a trial of the OX40 agonist ivuxolimab.

The CDR3 DNA follows: TGTGCCAGCAGCTCCAGGGCAGGGAACACTGAAGCTTTCTTT. It codes for CASSSRAGNTEAFF. This chain uses TRBV27 with TRBJ1-1; D perhaps matches TRBD1 (5 bases). The germline gives CDR1 MNHEY, CDR2 SMNVEV (reference sequence). V shed 6 bases and J shed 1 base, with 12 bases lying between them. The CDR3 runs to 14 residues.